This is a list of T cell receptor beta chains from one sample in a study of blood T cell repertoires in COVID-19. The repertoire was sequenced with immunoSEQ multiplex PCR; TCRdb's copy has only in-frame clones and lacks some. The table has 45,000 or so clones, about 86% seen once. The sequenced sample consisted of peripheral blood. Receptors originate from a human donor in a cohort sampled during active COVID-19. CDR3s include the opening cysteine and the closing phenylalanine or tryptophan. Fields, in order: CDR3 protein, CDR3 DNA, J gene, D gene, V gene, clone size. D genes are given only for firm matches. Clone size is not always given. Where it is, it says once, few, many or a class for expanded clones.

CASSPHGGALSYEQFF TGTGCCAGCAGCCCCCACGGGGGGGCTTTGAGTTATGAGCAGTTCTTC TRBJ2-1 TRBD2 TRBV11-3 .
CASIPRETYGYTF TGTGCCAGCATTCCGAGGGAAACCTATGGCTACACCTTC TRBJ1-2 . TRBV7-2 few
CASSEPGDQPQHF TGTGCCAGCAGTGAACCGGGGGATCAGCCCCAGCATTTT TRBJ1-5 . TRBV6-1 .
CASSLTQDTEAFF TGTGCCAGCAGTTTAACCCAGGACACTGAAGCTTTCTTT TRBJ1-1 . TRBV6-4 .
CASSMLTGYNEQFF TGTGCCAGTAGTATGCTGACAGGCTACAATGAGCAGTTCTTC TRBJ2-1 . TRBV19 .
CASSSTGGGTEAFF TGTGCCAGCAGCTCGACAGGGGGAGGCACTGAAGCTTTCTTT TRBJ1-1 TRBD1 TRBV5-4 .
CASSVPRVGARNTGELFF TGTGCCAGCAGCGTTCCGCGGGTGGGTGCTAGAAACACCGGGGAGCTGTTTTTT TRBJ2-2 . TRBV2 .
CASSDWLGGEQFF TGTGCCAGCAGTGACTGGCTAGGCGGTGAGCAGTTCTTC TRBJ2-1 . TRBV2 .
CASSVVGGGAWDTQYF TGTGCCAGCAGCGTAGTAGGCGGGGGGGCCTGGGATACGCAGTATTTT TRBJ2-3 TRBD2 TRBV9 .
CASSQGQRYNSPLHF TGTGCCAGCAGCCAGGGACAGAGATATAATTCACCCCTCCACTTT TRBJ1-6 TRBD1 TRBV14 few
CASSGRDRGPNTEAFF TGTGCCAGCAGCGGCCGGGACAGGGGACCTAACACTGAAGCTTTCTTT TRBJ1-1 TRBD1 TRBV11-1 .
CASSSPGQGSNSPLHF TGTGCCAGCAGCAGTCCGGGACAGGGTAGTAATTCACCCCTCCACTTT TRBJ1-6 TRBD1 TRBV5-6 .
CASSNRGGGAFF TGTGCCAGCAGTAACAGGGGTGGAGGAGCTTTCTTT TRBJ1-1 TRBD1 TRBV6-5 .
CASSQPGGLNEQFF TGCGCCAGCAGCCAACCTGGGGGCCTCAATGAGCAGTTCTTC TRBJ2-1 . TRBV4-1 .
CASSQTAYTEAFF TGTGCCAGCAGCCAGACAGCTTACACTGAAGCTTTCTTT TRBJ1-1 . TRBV14 .
CASSPGRGHNTEAFF TGTGCCAGCAGCCCGGGCAGGGGGCACAACACTGAAGCTTTCTTT TRBJ1-1 TRBD1 TRBV7-2 .
CASSPLTGNIQYF TGCGCCAGCAGCCCACTCACTGGAAACATTCAGTACTTC TRBJ2-4 . TRBV5-1 .
CASRPGQGRTEAFF TGTGCCAGCAGACCGGGACAGGGGCGGACTGAAGCTTTCTTT TRBJ1-1 TRBD1 TRBV7-9 .
CASSSRQGGPQETQYF TGTGCCAGCAGCTCCCGACAGGGGGGTCCCCAAGAGACCCAGTACTTC TRBJ2-5 TRBD1 TRBV7-2 .
CAWSLVGGSYEQYF TGTGCCTGGAGTTTAGTCGGGGGATCCTACGAGCAGTACTTC TRBJ2-7 . TRBV30 .
CASSPRDARIDEQFF TGCGCCAGCAGCCCGCGGGACGCCCGAATTGATGAGCAGTTCTTC TRBJ2-1 . TRBV4-3 .
CASSHKRGSSNEKLFF TGTGCCAGCAGCCATAAAAGGGGCAGTTCTAATGAAAAACTGTTTTTT TRBJ1-4 . TRBV7-9 .
CAWSVFYSGGGPTDTQYF TGTGCCTGGAGTGTATTTTACAGCGGGGGGGGGCCCACAGATACGCAGTATTTT TRBJ2-3 TRBD2 TRBV30 .
CASSPPDSLGTEAFF TGTGCCAGCTCACCGCCAGACAGCTTGGGAACTGAAGCTTTCTTT TRBJ1-1 . TRBV18 .
CATSRSGVTTEAFF TGTGCCACCAGCAGATCAGGGGTTACCACTGAAGCTTTCTTT TRBJ1-1 . TRBV15 once
CASRSSGGALYNEQFF TGTGCCAGTAGATCCAGCGGGGGGGCCCTTTACAATGAGCAGTTCTTC TRBJ2-1 TRBD2 TRBV19 .
CAISESPTGEEQFF TGTGCCATCAGTGAGTCACCAACAGGGGAGGAGCAGTTCTTC TRBJ2-1 TRBD1 TRBV10-3 .
CASSFQGHGNEKLFF TGTGCCAGCAGTTTTCAGGGGCATGGCAATGAAAAACTGTTTTTT TRBJ1-4 . TRBV27 .
CASSVGSGANYEQYF TGTGCCAGCAGCGTCGGCAGCGGGGCCAACTACGAGCAGTACTTC TRBJ2-7 TRBD2 TRBV9 .
CASSLSRQEGAFF TGTGCCAGCAGTTTATCTAGGCAGGAAGGAGCTTTCTTT TRBJ1-1 . TRBV27 .
CASSLDLQPQHF TGTGCCAGCAGTTTAGACCTACAGCCCCAGCATTTT TRBJ1-5 . TRBV12-3/TRBV12-4 .
CASSNRGYNSPLHF TGTGCCAGTAGTAATCGGGGGTATAATTCACCCCTCCACTTT TRBJ1-6 . TRBV19 .
CASRAGTGRKNTEAFF TGTGCCAGCAGGGCCGGGACAGGGAGGAAAAACACTGAAGCTTTCTTT TRBJ1-1 TRBD1 TRBV7-9 .
CASSYPEPRYGYTF TGTGCCAGCAGTTACCCGGAGCCCCGATATGGCTACACCTTC TRBJ1-2 . TRBV6-6 once
CASSQTGGNQPQHF TGTGCCAGTAGCCAGACGGGGGGCAATCAGCCCCAGCATTTT TRBJ1-5 . TRBV19 .
CASSLRGGHTQYF TGTGCCAGCAGTTTACGGGGGGGTCATACGCAGTATTTT TRBJ2-3 TRBD2 TRBV27 .
CSVERDYEQYF TGCAGCGTTGAGAGGGACTACGAGCAGTACTTC TRBJ2-7 . TRBV29-1 .
CASSSIQELSPAEQFF TGTGCCAGCAGCTCTATACAGGAGCTCTCTCCTGCTGAGCAGTTCTTC TRBJ2-1 . TRBV7-9 .
CREGDTEAFF TGCAGAGAGGGGGACACTGAAGCTTTCTTT TRBJ1-1 . TRBV20-1 .
CSASRTAGGPTDTQYF TGCAGTGCTAGTAGGACTGCGGGGGGCCCCACAGATACGCAGTATTTT TRBJ2-3 TRBD2 TRBV20-1 once
CASSYSGGSGYTF TGTGCCAGCAGTTACTCAGGAGGGTCTGGCTACACCTTC TRBJ1-2 . TRBV6-2/TRBV6-3 .
CASSPWTSGNTDTQYF TGTGCCAGCAGCCCATGGACTAGCGGGAACACAGATACGCAGTATTTT TRBJ2-3 TRBD2 TRBV28 .
CASSVPTGSGGGYTF TGTGCCAGCAGCGTACCGACAGGCAGTGGGGGTGGCTACACCTTC TRBJ1-2 . TRBV9 .
CASSLSSGSSGNTIYF TGTGCCAGCAGCTTATCCAGCGGCAGCTCTGGAAACACCATATATTTT TRBJ1-3 . TRBV7-8 .
CASSLMRGHQETQYF TGCGCCAGCAGCTTGATGAGGGGGCACCAAGAGACCCAGTACTTC TRBJ2-5 TRBD1 TRBV5-1 few
CASQRQGGTGELFF TGTGCCAGCCAACGGCAGGGTGGGACCGGGGAGCTGTTTTTT TRBJ2-2 . TRBV6-5 .
CASIDGRAKTQYF TGTGCCAGCATTGATGGCAGGGCAAAGACCCAGTACTTC TRBJ2-5 . TRBV12-3/TRBV12-4 .
CASSPHRVAGSTGELFF TGTGCCAGCAGTCCACATCGCGTAGCGGGGTCCACCGGGGAGCTGTTTTTT TRBJ2-2 TRBD2 TRBV27 .
CASSYSRLAGSDTQYF TGTGCCAGCAGTTACTCGCGACTAGCGGGATCGGATACGCAGTATTTT TRBJ2-3 TRBD2 TRBV6-5 .
CASRLRGEQFF TGTGCCAGCAGATTGCGTGGTGAGCAGTTCTTC TRBJ2-1 . TRBV7-9 .
CSVEGQGEKLFF TGCAGCGTTGAGGGACAGGGTGAAAAACTGTTTTTT TRBJ1-4 TRBD1 TRBV29-1 .
CASSQPMGGRYGYTF TGCGCCAGCAGCCAACCTATGGGGGGGCGCTATGGCTACACCTTC TRBJ1-2 . TRBV4-1 few
CASSPSGSSYNSPLHF TGTGCCAGTAGTCCAAGCGGGAGCTCCTATAATTCACCCCTCCACTTT TRBJ1-6 . TRBV19 .
CASSPKGRETQYF TGCGCCAGCAGCCCGAAGGGGCGGGAGACCCAGTACTTC TRBJ2-5 . TRBV4-1 .
CASSGTGSTDTQYF TGTGCCAGCAGCGGGACAGGGAGCACAGATACGCAGTATTTT TRBJ2-3 TRBD1 TRBV7-9 .